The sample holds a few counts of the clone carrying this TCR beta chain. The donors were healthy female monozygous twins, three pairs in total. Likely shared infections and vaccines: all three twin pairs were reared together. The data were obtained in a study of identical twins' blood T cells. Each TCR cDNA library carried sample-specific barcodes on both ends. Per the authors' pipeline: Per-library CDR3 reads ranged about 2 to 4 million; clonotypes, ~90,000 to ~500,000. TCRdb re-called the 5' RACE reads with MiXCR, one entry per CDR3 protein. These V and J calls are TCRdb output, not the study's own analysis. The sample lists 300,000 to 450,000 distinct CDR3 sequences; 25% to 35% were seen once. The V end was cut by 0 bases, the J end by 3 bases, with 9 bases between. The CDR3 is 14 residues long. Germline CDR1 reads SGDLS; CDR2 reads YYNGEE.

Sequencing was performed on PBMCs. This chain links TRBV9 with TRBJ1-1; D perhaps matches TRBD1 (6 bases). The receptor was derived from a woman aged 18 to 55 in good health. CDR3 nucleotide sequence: TGTGCCAGCAGCGTAGACAGGGTGGACACTGAAGCTTTCTTT. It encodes CASSVDRVDTEAFF.